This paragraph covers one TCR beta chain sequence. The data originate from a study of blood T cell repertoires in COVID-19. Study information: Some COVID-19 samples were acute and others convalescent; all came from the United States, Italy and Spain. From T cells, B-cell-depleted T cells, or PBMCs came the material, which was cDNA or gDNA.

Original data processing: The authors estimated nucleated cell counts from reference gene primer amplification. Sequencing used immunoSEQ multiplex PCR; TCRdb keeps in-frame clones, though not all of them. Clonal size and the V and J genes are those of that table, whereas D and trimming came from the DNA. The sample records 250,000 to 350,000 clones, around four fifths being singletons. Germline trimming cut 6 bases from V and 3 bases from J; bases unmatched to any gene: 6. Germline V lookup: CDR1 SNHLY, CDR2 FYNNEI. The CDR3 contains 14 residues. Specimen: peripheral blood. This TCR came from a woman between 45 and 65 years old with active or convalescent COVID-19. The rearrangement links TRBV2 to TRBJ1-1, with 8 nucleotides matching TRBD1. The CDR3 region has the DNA TGTGCCAGCAGCGAGCAGGGGGCGCACACTGAAGCTTTCTTT. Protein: CASSEQGAHTEAFF.